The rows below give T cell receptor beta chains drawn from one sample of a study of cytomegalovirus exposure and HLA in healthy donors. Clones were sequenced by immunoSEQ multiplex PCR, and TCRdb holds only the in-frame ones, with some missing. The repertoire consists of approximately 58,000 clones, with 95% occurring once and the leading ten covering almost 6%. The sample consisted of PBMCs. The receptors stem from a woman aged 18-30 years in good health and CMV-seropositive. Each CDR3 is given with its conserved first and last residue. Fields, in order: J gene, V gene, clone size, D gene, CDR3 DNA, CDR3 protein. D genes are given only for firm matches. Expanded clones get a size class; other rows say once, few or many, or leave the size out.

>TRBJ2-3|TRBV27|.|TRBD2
TGTGCCAGCAGTTTAGGGACTAGCGGAACAGATACGCAGTATTTT
CASSLGTSGTDTQYF
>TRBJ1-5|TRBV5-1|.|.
TGCGCCAGCAGCCCCTGGGGGGGAGGGGATCAGCCCCAGCATTTT
CASSPWGGGDQPQHF
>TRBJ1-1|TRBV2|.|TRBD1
TGTGCCACTTCGGGACAGACGAACACTGAAGCTTTCTTT
CATSGQTNTEAFF
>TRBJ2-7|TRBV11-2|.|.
TGTGCCAGCAGATTCGGGACACCACCCTACGAGCAGTACTTC
CASRFGTPPYEQYF
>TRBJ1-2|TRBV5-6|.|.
TGTGCCAGCAGCTTGGAAGGGGTACACTATGGCTACACCTTC
CASSLEGVHYGYTF
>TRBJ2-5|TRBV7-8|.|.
TGTGCCAGCAGCTTATCTGGGGCAGTCTTCGGAGAGACCCAGTACTTC
CASSLSGAVFGETQYF
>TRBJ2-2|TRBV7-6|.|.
TGTGCCAGCAGCAAGAGCGGGGAGCTGTTTTTT
CASSKSGELFF
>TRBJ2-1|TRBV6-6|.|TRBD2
TGTGCCAGCAACAAGGGACTAGCGGACTACAATGAGCAGTTCTTC
CASNKGLADYNEQFF
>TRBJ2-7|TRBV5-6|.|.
TGTGCCAGCAGCTTGGCCGCGCCCCGGGAGCAGTACTTC
CASSLAAPREQYF
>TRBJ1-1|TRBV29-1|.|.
TGCAGCGGTCAGGGGTTTGAGCTGACTGAAGCTTTCTTT
CSGQGFELTEAFF
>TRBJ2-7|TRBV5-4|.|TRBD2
TGTGCCAGCAGCTCCCCCATTGGCGGGAGCGGCGACGAGCAGTACTTC
CASSSPIGGSGDEQYF
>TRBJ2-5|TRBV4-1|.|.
TGCGCCAGCAGCCAGCGGGACGCCAAAGAGACCCAGTACTTC
CASSQRDAKETQYF
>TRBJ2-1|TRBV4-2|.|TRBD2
TGTGCCAGCAGGCGGACCGGGACTACGAGCTCCTACAATGAGCAGTTCTTC
CASRRTGTTSSYNEQFF
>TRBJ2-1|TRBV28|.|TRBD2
TGTGCCAGCAGTTTTCCCCAGCGGGGGGGCAGGAATGAGCAGTTCTTC
CASSFPQRGGRNEQFF
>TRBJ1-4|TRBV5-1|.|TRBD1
TGCGCCAGCAGCTTGTCAGGGGGAGACAATGAAAAACTGTTTTTT
CASSLSGGDNEKLFF
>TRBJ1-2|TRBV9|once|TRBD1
TGTGCCAGCAGAAGACAGGGGGCTTCTTATGGCTACACCTTC
CASRRQGASYGYTF
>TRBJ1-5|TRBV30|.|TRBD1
TGTGCCTGGAGGGGACAGGGGGAAAATCAGCCCCAGCATTTT
CAWRGQGENQPQHF
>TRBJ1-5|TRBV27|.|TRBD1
TGTGCCAGCAGTTCCTCCGGGACAGATAAAAATCAGCCCCAGCATTTT
CASSSSGTDKNQPQHF
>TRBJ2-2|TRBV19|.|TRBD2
TGTGCCAGTAGTGGAAGCGGGGGGGTTACCGGGGAGCTGTTTTTT
CASSGSGGVTGELFF
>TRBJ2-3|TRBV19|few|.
TGTGCCAGTAGTGATGGCCTAGAAGAGATGGATACGCAGTATTTT
CASSDGLEEMDTQYF
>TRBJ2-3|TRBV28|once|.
TGTGCCAGCAGTTTTGGCGATACGCAGTATTTT
CASSFGDTQYF
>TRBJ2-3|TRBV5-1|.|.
TGCGCCAGTAATGTGGCAAGTAACACAGATACGCAGTATTTT
CASNVASNTDTQYF
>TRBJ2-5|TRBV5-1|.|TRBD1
TGCGCCAGCAGCTTGGGGGGGCAGGGGGCCCACCAAGAGACCCAGTACTTC
CASSLGGQGAHQETQYF
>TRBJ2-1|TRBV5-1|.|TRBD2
TGCGCCAGCAGCTTAAGGACTAGCGGGAGCTACAATGAGCAGTTCTTC
CASSLRTSGSYNEQFF
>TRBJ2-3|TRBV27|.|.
TGTGCCAGCAGACTGGCAGATACGCAGTATTTT
CASRLADTQYF
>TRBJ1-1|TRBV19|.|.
TGTGCCAGTAGCGACAATGGGAACACTGAAGCTTTCTTT
CASSDNGNTEAFF
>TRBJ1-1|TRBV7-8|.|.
TGTGCCAGCAGCTTTGGTGGGGGGATGTATCACACTGAAGCTTTCTTT
CASSFGGGMYHTEAFF